These T cell receptor beta chains were read from a single sample in a study of blood T cell repertoires in COVID-19. TCRdb keeps only in-frame clones here, not all; method: immunoSEQ multiplex PCR. Found here are roughly 410,000 clones, over 75% of them singletons; the top ten hold about 2.1%. Input material: peripheral blood. These receptors all come from a woman aged 55-70 years with COVID-19, enrolled during active disease. Both conserved end residues are part of each CDR3. D genes are given only for firm matches. Clone size appears in some rows only: once, few, many, or a class for an expanded clone.

>TRBV28|NA|TRBJ2-7|TRBD2
CASSQRGAGTYEQYF
TGTGCCAGCAGTCAGCGGGGGGCTGGGACCTACGAGCAGTACTTC
>TRBV24-1|once|TRBJ2-3|TRBD2
CATSDPQWRGATDTQYF
TGTGCCACCAGTGATCCCCAATGGCGGGGGGCCACAGATACGCAGTATTTT
>TRBV11-2|NA|TRBJ2-7|TRBD1
CASNQLGTGGIYEQYF
TGTGCCAGCAACCAACTCGGGACAGGAGGAATCTACGAGCAGTACTTC
>TRBV7-6|many|TRBJ1-2|NA
CASSLTQDFSGGGYTF
TGTGCCAGCAGCTTAACACAGGACTTCTCGGGAGGGGGCTACACCTTC
>TRBV10-3|NA|TRBJ2-7|TRBD2
CALSGDFYEQYF
TGTGCCCTTAGCGGGGATTTCTACGAGCAGTACTTC
>TRBV14|NA|TRBJ2-7|TRBD2
CASSQAFPKRGGISYEQYF
TGTGCCAGCAGCCAAGCCTTTCCCAAGCGGGGGGGAATCTCCTACGAGCAGTACTTC
>TRBV6-1|few|TRBJ1-1|TRBD1
CASSELDRVNTEAFF
TGTGCCAGCAGTGAACTGGACAGGGTGAACACTGAAGCTTTCTTT
>TRBV19|NA|TRBJ2-3|NA
CASEGRTAVDTQYF
TGTGCCAGTGAGGGACGGACAGCCGTAGATACGCAGTATTTT
>TRBV21-1|NA|TRBJ1-4|NA
CASSKLGEVEKLFF
TGTGCCAGCAGCAAGCTGGGGGAGGTTGAAAAACTGTTTTTT
>TRBV11-2|NA|TRBJ1-5|TRBD1
CASSGTGTGNQPQHF
TGTGCCAGCAGCGGGACCGGGACAGGCAATCAGCCCCAGCATTTT
>TRBV21-1|once|TRBJ1-1|NA
CASRLQGTGGLNTEAFF
TGTGCCAGCAGACTGCAGGGGACAGGGGGCCTGAACACTGAAGCTTTCTTT
>TRBV11-3|NA|TRBJ2-7|TRBD1
CASRYLLRDRDHEQYF
TGTGCCAGCAGGTACCTACTCCGGGACAGGGACCACGAGCAGTACTTC
>TRBV7-7|once|TRBJ1-2|TRBD1
CARGQLHGYTF
TGTGCCAGGGGACAGTTGCATGGCTACACCTTC
>TRBV19|NA|TRBJ2-7|NA
CASKVWESSYEQYF
TGTGCCAGTAAGGTCTGGGAGAGCTCCTACGAGCAGTACTTC
>TRBV3-1/TRBV3-2|NA|TRBJ2-1|TRBD2
CASSQDRLAGYNEQFF
TGTGCCAGCAGCCAAGATCGCCTAGCGGGCTACAATGAGCAGTTCTTC
>TRBV7-2|once|TRBJ2-1|TRBD2
CASSSTSGGYNEQFF
TGTGCCAGCAGCTCCACTAGCGGGGGGTACAATGAGCAGTTCTTC
>TRBV6-5|NA|TRBJ2-1|TRBD2
CASSYRRGGLYEQFF
TGTGCCAGCAGTTACAGGCGGGGGGGCCTCTATGAGCAGTTCTTC
>TRBV19|NA|TRBJ1-2|NA
CASSITTNYGYTF
TGTGCCAGTAGTATAACAACTAACTATGGCTACACCTTC
>TRBV27|NA|TRBJ2-7|NA
CASSLGIGEQYF
TGTGCCAGCAGTTTAGGTATCGGCGAGCAGTACTTC
>TRBV2|NA|TRBJ1-3|TRBD1
CASRLGQGNTIYF
TGTGCCAGCAGATTGGGACAGGGAAACACCATATATTTT
>TRBV5-5|NA|TRBJ2-3|NA
CASSGPWTVTDTQYF
TGTGCCAGCAGCGGCCCCTGGACAGTCACAGATACGCAGTATTTT
>TRBV9|NA|TRBJ2-1|NA
CASSVAQSYNEQFF
TGTGCCAGCAGCGTAGCTCAGTCCTACAATGAGCAGTTCTTC
>TRBV5-6|many|TRBJ1-3|NA
CASSTAGGGNTIYF
TGTGCCAGCAGCACGGCGGGAGGTGGAAACACCATATATTTT
>TRBV18|NA|TRBJ2-7|TRBD1
CASSPQTGTGSGEQYF
TGTGCCAGCTCACCGCAGACCGGGACAGGGAGCGGCGAGCAGTACTTC
>TRBV19|NA|TRBJ1-1|NA
CASSILVRGTEAFF
TGTGCCAGTAGTATCCTCGTTCGAGGGACTGAAGCTTTCTTT
>TRBV5-5|NA|TRBJ1-2|TRBD1
CASSHTGGRGYTF
TGTGCCAGCAGCCACACAGGGGGTCGGGGCTACACCTTC
>TRBV3-1/TRBV3-2|NA|TRBJ1-1|TRBD1
CASSQLGTGRNTEAFF
TGTGCCAGCAGCCAACTCGGGACAGGGCGTAACACTGAAGCTTTCTTT
>TRBV4-1|NA|TRBJ2-5|TRBD2
CASSRGSGGQETQYF
TGCGCCAGCAGCCGTGGTAGCGGGGGACAAGAGACCCAGTACTTC
>TRBV5-1|few|TRBJ1-5|TRBD1
CASSQTGVGQPQHF
TGCGCCAGCAGCCAGACAGGGGTGGGTCAGCCCCAGCATTTT
>TRBV24-1|NA|TRBJ2-7|NA
CATSSTPDTYEQYF
TGTGCCACCAGTTCCACCCCCGACACCTACGAGCAGTACTTC
>TRBV7-3|NA|TRBJ1-1|NA
CASSSHSGLKDTEAFF
TGTGCCAGCAGCTCGCACTCGGGACTCAAGGACACTGAAGCTTTCTTT
>TRBV2|once|TRBJ2-1|NA
CATTRGFNNEQFF
TGTGCCACCACCCGGGGGTTCAACAATGAGCAGTTCTTC
>TRBV28|NA|TRBJ1-5|NA
CASSLGLDNQPQHF
TGTGCCAGCAGTTTAGGACTGGACAATCAGCCCCAGCATTTT
>TRBV7-3|NA|TRBJ2-1|NA
CASSLGPKNLAEQFF
TGTGCCAGCAGCTTAGGTCCCAAGAACCTAGCGGAGCAGTTCTTC
>TRBV2|NA|TRBJ1-1|TRBD1
CASRSRGQGLNTEAFF
TGTGCCAGCAGATCGAGGGGACAGGGGTTGAACACTGAAGCTTTCTTT
>TRBV5-1|NA|TRBJ1-1|NA
CASSLDRGGAEAFF
TGCGCCAGCAGCTTGGATCGGGGAGGAGCTGAAGCTTTCTTT
>TRBV28|few|TRBJ2-7|TRBD1
CASSRTGGKNEQYF
TGTGCCAGCAGTCGGACAGGGGGCAAAAACGAGCAGTACTTC
>TRBV18|NA|TRBJ2-3|NA
CASSPPGGFTDTQYF
TGTGCCAGCTCACCACCCGGCGGTTTCACAGATACGCAGTATTTT
>TRBV9|NA|TRBJ2-1|TRBD2
CASSGTSGGPYNEQFF
TGTGCCAGCAGCGGAACTAGCGGGGGACCGTACAATGAGCAGTTCTTC
>TRBV7-9|NA|TRBJ2-3|NA
CASSLVVPDTQYF
TGTGCCAGCAGCTTAGTAGTGCCAGATACGCAGTATTTT
>TRBV25-1|NA|TRBJ1-2|NA
CASNKDGGDYGYTF
TGTGCCAGCAACAAAGACGGGGGTGACTATGGCTACACCTTC
>TRBV6-5|NA|TRBJ1-5|TRBD1
CASRGQGFNQPQHF
TGTGCCAGCAGGGGACAGGGGTTCAATCAGCCCCAGCATTTT
>TRBV13|NA|TRBJ2-3|TRBD2
CASEYRGVSSTDTQYF
TGTGCCAGCGAGTACCGGGGGGTTTCTAGCACAGATACGCAGTATTTT
>TRBV7-9|NA|TRBJ2-7|NA
CASSYMTTTYEQYF
TGTGCCAGCAGCTACATGACTACCACCTACGAGCAGTACTTC
>TRBV4-1|NA|TRBJ1-6|TRBD1
CASSQDKGQINSPLHF
TGCGCCAGCAGCCAAGACAAGGGACAGATTAATTCACCCCTCCACTTT
>TRBV29-1|NA|TRBJ1-1|TRBD1
CSSVGGDRTEAFF
TGCAGCTCCGTAGGAGGGGACAGAACTGAAGCTTTCTTT
>TRBV7-8|NA|TRBJ1-4|NA
CASGTHVATNEKLFF
TGTGCCAGCGGGACACACGTTGCAACTAATGAAAAACTGTTTTTT
>TRBV5-1|NA|TRBJ2-3|NA
CASSLTGLTSTDTQYF
TGCGCCAGCAGCTTGACAGGCCTAACGAGCACAGATACGCAGTATTTT
>TRBV9|NA|TRBJ2-3|NA
CASSVSSRANTDTQYF
TGTGCCAGCAGCGTATCGAGCAGGGCGAACACAGATACGCAGTATTTT
>TRBV18|NA|TRBJ1-2|TRBD1
CASSPPGTGLFGYTF
TGTGCCAGCTCACCACCCGGGACAGGGCTATTTGGCTACACCTTC
>TRBV4-2|NA|TRBJ2-1|TRBD2
CASSQLAGGGYNEQFF
TGTGCCAGCAGCCAGCTAGCGGGGGGGGGCTACAATGAGCAGTTCTTC
>TRBV7-3|NA|TRBJ2-7|NA
CASSLSSLTEQYF
TGTGCCAGCAGCTTAAGCTCCCTTACTGAGCAGTACTTC
>TRBV2|once|TRBJ1-4|TRBD1
CASSEQGGFNEKLFF
TGTGCCAGCAGTGAGCAGGGGGGCTTTAATGAAAAACTGTTTTTT